This T cell receptor beta chain was sequenced in a study of T cell repertoires in ileal Crohn's disease. Study-level points and caveats: Clonality above 26.8% at surgery always came with endoscopic recurrence.

This clone was counted once. Its antigen is still unknown. Clones were sequenced by immunoSEQ multiplex PCR, and TCRdb holds only the in-frame ones, with some missing. The table records 7,400 or so clones, over 75% of them present only once. The sample's time point: inflamed ileum from the surgical specimen. Germline V lookup: CDR1 MNHEY, CDR2 SMNVEV (reference sequence). This CDR3 contains 14 residues. Trimming removed 4 bases from V and 3 bases from J; junction bases left unmatched: 5. The material sequenced was ileal tissue. The receptor was isolated from an adult with Crohn's disease. The chain couples TRBV27 to TRBJ1-2; 7 bases align to TRBD1. The DNA of the CDR3 is TGTGCCAGCAGTTCAATTACAGGGGACTATGGCTACACCTTC. This sequence encodes CASSSITGDYGYTF.